The 26 T cell receptor beta chains reported below all come from one sample, sequenced in a study of CD8+ T cells in alopecia areata. Extracted RNA was reverse transcribed into cDNA, the sequencing template. Here immunoSEQ multiplex PCR was the method, and the copy in TCRdb shows in-frame clones only, minus some. The sample holds around 160,000 clones, about 89% seen once. The material sequenced was CD8+ T cells sorted from blood, taken at week 0. These receptors came from a human donor with alopecia areata.

The CDR3 DNA follows: TGCAGCGTGGGTTTACACAATGAGCAGTTCTTC. It yields the protein CSVGLHNEQFF. This rearrangement joins TRBV29-1 to TRBJ2-1; D gene uncertain. V gave up 6 bases and J gave up 5 bases, with 8 bases separating them. This CDR3 spans 11 amino acids. Germline assignment: CDR1 SQVTM and CDR2 ANQGSEA.

The genes are TRBV9 and TRBJ1-6; TRBD1 agrees at 10 bases. The CDR3 consists of 16 residues. From germline, CDR1 is SGDLS and CDR2 YYNGEE. The V and J ends lost 0 bases and 13 bases, in that order; junction bases with no gene match: 10. CDR3 sequence reads: CASSVGSGTGAGPLHF. CDR3 nucleotide sequence: TGTGCCAGCAGCGTAGGAAGCGGGACAGGGGCTGGGCCCCTCCACTTT.

This clone was detected once. The V gene is TRBV6-5, the J gene TRBJ1-5; TRBD1 is a possible D gene (5 bases). The CDR3 is made up of 14 amino acids. Between the trimmed V and J ends, which lost 2 bases and 6 bases, there was a span of 11 bases. In germline, CDR1 is MNHEY, CDR2 SVGAGI. CDR3 in DNA: TGTGCCAGCAGTTACGGGGCAGGTACTCAGCCCCAGCATTTT. Amino acid sequence: CASSYGAGTQPQHF.

The genes are TRBV11-2 and TRBJ1-1; no reliable D call. This CDR3 is built from 17 residues. The V end lost 1 base, the J end lost 2 bases, and 17 bases lay between the germline ends. Germline CDR1 SGHAT, CDR2 FQNNGV. The CDR3 sequence: CASSLVSGEVYNTEAFF. CDR3 DNA sequence: TGTGCCAGCAGCTTAGTATCCGGGGAAGTCTACAACACTGAAGCTTTCTTT.

The CDR3 DNA is TGCAGCGTCCCAGTAGCGGGGGGCACAGATACGCAGTATTTT. Protein: CSVPVAGGTDTQYF. This chain joins TRBV29-1 and TRBJ2-3; 9 nucleotides agree with TRBD2. CDR3 length: 14 amino acids. Germline V gene sequence: CDR1 SQVTM, CDR2 ANQGSEA. J lost 1 base, V lost 6 bases, and 5 bases had no gene match.

The sample holds a few counts of this clone. This rearrangement joins TRBV2 to TRBJ2-1, with a tentative D call TRBD1 (6 bases). The V end lost 8 bases, the J end lost 5 bases, and 13 bases lay between the germline ends. CDR3 length equals 13 residues. Germline CDR1 is SNHLY and CDR2 is FYNNEI. CDR3 protein: CASVREGDNEQFF. The DNA of the CDR3 is TGTGCCAGCGTGAGAGAGGGGGACAATGAGCAGTTCTTC.

This clone occurred a few times. The chain employs TRBV23-1 and TRBJ2-3; 10 bases line up with TRBD1. TRBV23-1 is noted as an ORF with a role that remains uncertain. The CDR3 consists of 14 residues. J lost 3 bases, V lost 9 bases, and 6 bases had no gene match. The CDR3 here is CASLGTGATDTQYF. The CDR3 DNA reads TGCGCCAGTTTGGGGACAGGGGCAACAGATACGCAGTATTTT.

CDR3 DNA sequence: TGTGCCAGCAGCCCCATGGGTCCCCCCACAGATACGCAGTATTTT. This sequence encodes CASSPMGPPTDTQYF. V and J are TRBV9 and TRBJ2-3; D not certain. V lost 4 bases to trimming and J lost 2 bases, with 14 bases between them. From germline, CDR1 is SGDLS and CDR2 YYNGEE. The CDR3 runs 15 residues.

This clone has a single count. The chain is built from TRBV4-1 and TRBJ2-1; 7 bases agree with TRBD2. Germline loops: CDR1 MGHRA, CDR2 YSYEKL. With V trimmed by 0 bases and J by 3 bases, 5 bases remained unmatched. The CDR3 consists of 16 residues. This chain's CDR3 is CASSQEWLAVYNEQFF. The DNA for the CDR3 is TGCGCCAGCAGCCAAGAGTGGCTAGCGGTCTACAATGAGCAGTTCTTC.

The J gene is TRBJ2-7, the V gene TRBV19, with 11 bases aligning to TRBD2. Trimming removed 3 bases from V and 4 bases from J; junction bases left unmatched: 2. The CDR3 is 14 residues long. Germline V gene lookup returns CDR1 LNHDA and CDR2 SQIVND (reference sequence). CDR3 nucleotides: TGTGCCAGTAGTATGGGGACTAGCGGTTACGAGCAGTACTTC. This translates into CASSMGTSGYEQYF.

With respect to this clone: Other DNA sequences in this sample translate to the same CDR3. The genes are TRBV6-5 and TRBJ2-1, with unresolved D. V lost 0 bases to trimming and J lost 6 bases, with 3 bases between them. The CDR3 extends over 12 amino acids. Germline assignment: CDR1 MNHEY and CDR2 SVGAGI. Written as DNA, the CDR3 is TGTGCCAGCAGTTACTCGGGCAATGAGCAGTTCTTC. Protein: CASSYSGNEQFF.

The chain links TRBV2 to TRBJ2-1; 8 bases map to TRBD2. Germline V lookup: CDR1 SNHLY, CDR2 FYNNEI. The V gene end was trimmed by 8 bases and the J gene end by 4 bases; junction bases not matched to a gene: 13. The CDR3 has 16 amino acids. CDR3 sequence (DNA): TGTGCCAGCTTAACACTCGGGGGGGCCTCTTACAATGAGCAGTTCTTC. It yields the protein CASLTLGGASYNEQFF. The full variable domain, in which reference TRBV2 and TRBJ2-1 provide the parts outside the CDR3, is EPEVTQTPSHQVTQMGQEVILRCVPISNHLYFYWYRQILGQKVEFLVSFYNNEISEKSEIFDDQFSVERPDGSNFTLKIRSTKLEDSAMYFCASLTLGGASYNEQFFGPGTRLTVL.

The J gene is TRBJ2-7, the V gene TRBV7-8; the D gene could be TRBD1 or TRBD2 (7 bases each). Trimming removed 1 base from V and 5 bases from J, with 18 bases in between. The CDR3 consists of 16 residues. The V gene's germline CDR1 is SGHVS and CDR2 FQNEAQ. Here the CDR3 reads CASSLDRRRGGNEQYF. For the CDR3, the DNA is TGTGCCAGCAGCTTAGATCGTCGCAGGGGGGGGAACGAGCAGTACTTC.

The chain couples TRBV4-2 to TRBJ2-7; no clear D. The CDR3 is 14 amino acids. Trimming left V 0 bases short and J 2 bases short, with 8 bases between. Germline V gives CDR1 LGHNA, CDR2 YNFKEQ. CDR3 DNA sequence: TGTGCCAGCAGCCAAGAGGACCGGACCTACGAGCAGTACTTC. The encoded protein is CASSQEDRTYEQYF.

The chain has TRBV29-1 and TRBJ2-1, with D perhaps matching TRBD2 (6 bases). V gave up 7 bases and J gave up 0 bases, with 16 bases separating them. This CDR3 region has 15 residues. Germline assignment: CDR1 SQVTM and CDR2 ANQGSEA. The CDR3 loop reads CSAILALSSYNEQFF. The CDR3 DNA reads TGCAGCGCCATACTAGCCCTGAGCTCCTACAATGAGCAGTTCTTC.

J is TRBJ2-7 and V is TRBV11-2; no reliable D call. CDR1 is SGHAT and CDR2 is FQNNGV in the germline V gene. Trimming took off 1 base at V and 6 bases at J, with 7 bases between the two ends. CDR3 length equals 12 residues. CDR3 loop: CASSLVKSEQYF. In DNA, the CDR3 is TGTGCCAGCAGCTTAGTTAAATCCGAGCAGTACTTC.

This clone was recorded once. The V and J genes are TRBV5-6 and TRBJ2-1; 9 nucleotides line up with TRBD2. The J segment lost 0 bases and the V segment lost 4 bases, leaving 5 bases of the junction unmatched. The CDR3 length is 16 residues. CDR1 SGHDT and CDR2 YYEEEE come from the germline V gene. CDR3 bases: TGTGCCAGCAGCATCCTAGCGGGGCCCTCCTACAATGAGCAGTTCTTC. Translation gives CASSILAGPSYNEQFF.

V and J are TRBV9 and TRBJ2-1; TRBD2 agrees at 12 bases. Germline lookup yields CDR1 SGDLS and CDR2 YYNGEE. The ends lost 3 bases at V and 3 bases at J; junction bases unmatched: 19. The CDR3 contains 21 residues. In nucleotides, the CDR3 is TGTGCCAGCAGCGAACACGACCTTCTAGCGGGGGGGCCTGGTGACTACAATGAGCAGTTCTTC. It is translated as CASSEHDLLAGGPGDYNEQFF.

This chain connects TRBV7-9 to TRBJ2-7, with D uncertain. There are 13 residues in the CDR3. The V gene lost 1 base and the J gene lost 2 bases, with 6 bases spanning the gap. Per germline, CDR1 SEHNR and CDR2 FQNEAQ (reference sequence). DNA for the CDR3: TGTGCCAGCAGCTTAGAAAAGCCCTACGAGCAGTACTTC. This sequence encodes CASSLEKPYEQYF.

This clone was seen just once. The chain recombines TRBV9 with TRBJ1-2; TRBD1 is a possible D gene (5 bases). The CDR3 is 13 residues long. The germline V and J ends were trimmed by 0 bases and 3 bases, with 6 bases remaining between them. Germline CDR1 SGDLS, CDR2 YYNGEE. The chain's CDR3 is CASSVGGDYGYTF. CDR3 DNA sequence: TGTGCCAGCAGCGTAGGGGGGGACTATGGCTACACCTTC.

This clone has a single count. DNA for the CDR3: TGCGCCAGCAGCTGGCATGAGGGGATTGACACTGAAGCTTTCTTT. Its protein is CASSWHEGIDTEAFF. The V and J genes are TRBV5-1 and TRBJ1-1; D perhaps matches TRBD1 (5 bases). Germline V CDR1 and CDR2: SGHRS, YFSETQ. Trimming took 3 bases from V and 3 from J, leaving 15 bases between them. CDR3 length: 15 residues.

The CDR3 sequence: CASSVDRTYTEAFF. CDR3 coding DNA: TGTGCCAGCAGCGTAGACAGGACCTACACTGAAGCTTTCTTT. This chain connects TRBV7-6 to TRBJ1-1, with a tentative D call TRBD1 (6 bases). V lost 5 bases and J 3 bases, leaving 13 bases between the germline ends. Germline assignment: CDR1 SGHVS and CDR2 FNYEAQ. The CDR3 contains 14 residues. Full variable domain (outside the CDR3, taken from reference TRBV7-6 and TRBJ1-1): GAGVSQSPRYKVTKRGQDVALRCDPISGHVSLYWYRQALGQGPEFLTYFNYEAQQDKSGLPNDRFSAERPEGSISTLTIQRTEQRDSAMYRCASSVDRTYTEAFFGQGTRLTVV.

The V call is TRBV12-5, the J call TRBJ2-5, with TRBD2 matching 9 bases. The junction had 6 bases not matched to a gene; V was cut back by 3 bases and J by 4 bases. Germline values: CDR1 LGHNT, CDR2 FRNRAP. The CDR3 has 15 residues. Here the CDR3 reads CASGFVAGEGETQYF. The CDR3 DNA reads as TGTGCTAGTGGTTTCGTAGCGGGAGAGGGAGAGACCCAGTACTTC.

The chain has TRBV6-5 and TRBJ2-7; 7 bases match TRBD1. Trimming took 0 bases from V and 2 from J; bases not matched to a gene: 4. This CDR3 spans 15 amino acids. Germline CDR1 MNHEY, CDR2 SVGAGI. The DNA for the CDR3 is TGTGCCAGCAGTTACTCTAGGGACAGCGCCTACGAGCAGTACTTC. Amino acid sequence: CASSYSRDSAYEQYF.

V gene TRBV7-2 combines with J gene TRBJ2-7; D unclear. V was clipped by 1 base and J by 6 bases, with 7 bases between them. Germline V gene data show CDR1 as SGHTA and CDR2 as FQGNSA. There are 12 residues in the CDR3. The CDR3 nucleotides are TGTGCCAGCAGCTTAGTGTATCCCGAGCAGTACTTC. Its protein is CASSLVYPEQYF.

This clone has only one observation. The rearrangement links TRBV13 to TRBJ2-7, with D possibly being TRBD1 or TRBD2 (5 bases each). Germline lookup yields CDR1 PRHDT and CDR2 FYEKMQ (reference sequence). Trimming removed 5 bases from V and 4 bases from J, with 18 bases in between. This CDR3 is built from 15 residues. The CDR3 reads CASSPGTAAVYEQYF. CDR3 nucleotides: TGTGCCAGCAGCCCCGGGACGGCCGCCGTGTACGAGCAGTACTTC.